This is a list of T cell receptor beta chains from one sample in a study of metastatic and nonmetastatic thyroid tumors. TCRdb re-called the PCR reads via MiXCR. The table has over 40,000 clones, approximately 26% seen once; the top ten hold roughly 3%. The sequenced sample consisted of blood. The receptors were sampled from a male donor with papillary thyroid cancer or a benign thyroid nodule (not recorded which). Some clones in this sample may be carry-over from other donors' samples. Each CDR3 is given with its conserved first and last residue. The D gene is left open where the match is weak. Only part of the rows carry a size: once, few, many, or a class if the clone is expanded.

J	size	D	V	DNA	CDR3
TRBJ2-2	many	-	TRBV6-1	TGTGCCAGCACCGTACGAGGGGCGACCGGGGAGCTGTTTTTT	CASTVRGATGELFF
TRBJ1-2	-	TRBD1	TRBV27	TGTGCCAGCATCGGGACAGCCTCTGGGGGGTATGGCTACACCTTC	CASIGTASGGYGYTF
TRBJ2-1	-	-	TRBV20-1	TGCAGTGCTGCAGGTTATACGTGTACGAGCTCCTACAATGATCAGTTCTTC	CSAAGYTCTSSYNDQFF
TRBJ2-2	few	-	TRBV7-8	TGTGCCAGCAGCTTAGTGGGACTTGACTTCGCGAACACCGGGGAGCTGTTTTTT	CASSLVGLDFANTGELFF
TRBJ2-7	-	-	TRBV6-1	TGTGCCAGCCCAAGAAAGGAGTCCTATGAGCAGTACTTC	CASPRKESYEQYF
TRBJ2-1	many	TRBD2	TRBV6-1	TGTGCCAGCAGTAGGAGGACTAGCGGGAGCTCCCATGAGCAGTTCTTC	CASSRRTSGSSHEQFF
TRBJ2-5	many	-	TRBV5-1	TGCGCCAGCAGCTCGGGGGTGGTGGAGACCCAGTACTTC	CASSSGVVETQYF
TRBJ2-5	many	TRBD2	TRBV9	TGTGCCAGCAGCGTAGCGGGGGGTGGGGGGACCCAGTACTTC	CASSVAGGGGTQYF
TRBJ1-1	many	TRBD1	TRBV9	TGTGCCAGCAGCCCCGACGACAGGGGAAGGGCTGAAGCTTTCTTT	CASSPDDRGRAEAFF
TRBJ1-1	few	-	TRBV10-3	TGTGCCATCACCGGAGAGGGGACGAACACTGAAGCTTTCTTT	CAITGEGTNTEAFF
TRBJ2-6	many	-	TRBV29-1	TGCAGCGTTGTTGAGGGCTTTTCTGGCAACGTCCTGACTTTC	CSVVEGFSGNVLTF
TRBJ2-2	-	-	TRBV7-3	TGTGCCAGCAGCCCTACTAGGAGCACCGGGGATCCGTTTTTT	CASSPTRSTGDPFF
TRBJ2-5	-	-	TRBV12-3/TRBV12-4	TGTGCCAGCAGTTGGGACTCACAAGAGACCCAGTACTTC	CASSWDSQETQYF
TRBJ2-7	-	TRBD2	TRBV6-2/TRBV6-3	TGTGCCAGCAGCGGGAGGGCCGGTAATTACGAGCAGTACTTC	CASSGRAGNYEQYF
TRBJ2-5	few	TRBD1	TRBV7-9	TGTGCCAGCAGCCCCAGGGGGCCGGAGACCCAGTACTTC	CASSPRGPETQYF
TRBJ2-7	many	-	TRBV24-1	TGTGCCACCAGTGGGCGACATTGCTCCTACGAGCAGTACTTC	CATSGRHCSYEQYF
TRBJ2-3	many	-	TRBV27	TGTGCCAGCAGTTTATCGGGGGGTAGCACCACGGCGCAGTATTTT	CASSLSGGSTTAQYF
TRBJ1-5	many	-	TRBV2	TGTGCCAGCATGCAGGGCTATAGCAATCAGCCCCAGCATTTT	CASMQGYSNQPQHF
TRBJ2-7	few	-	TRBV6-1	TGTGCCAGCAGTGAACAGGGCCCCTACGAGCAGTACTTC	CASSEQGPYEQYF
TRBJ2-1	-	-	TRBV11-1	TGTGCCAGCAGCTTAGATTTGGGATCTATCAATGAGCAGTTCTTC	CASSLDLGSINEQFF
TRBJ2-1	medium-sized	TRBD2	TRBV30	TGTGCCTGGAGTGTGGCGGGAGTGGATGAGCAGTTCTTC	CAWSVAGVDEQFF
TRBJ1-4	many	-	TRBV4-2	TGTGCCAGCAGCCAAGACAGGGGACTAGGCAATGAAAAACTGTTTTTT	CASSQDRGLGNEKLFF
TRBJ2-7	-	TRBD1	TRBV20-1	TGCAGTGCGTCGGACAGGGGCTACGAGCAGTACTTC	CSASDRGYEQYF
TRBJ2-2	many	-	TRBV5-1	TGCGCCAGCAGCTTGGACAAGGTTGCCGGGGAGCTGTTTTTT	CASSLDKVAGELFF
TRBJ1-6	many	-	TRBV5-6	TGTGCCAGCAGCTTGGGGTTGTCGCCAAATTCACCCCTCCACTTT	CASSLGLSPNSPLHF
TRBJ1-1	-	-	TRBV11-2	TGTGCCAGCAGCTGGCAAGGAGGGGATTACCCGAACACTGAAGCTTTCTTT	CASSWQGGDYPNTEAFF
TRBJ2-2	many	TRBD2	TRBV7-9	TGTGCCAGCAGCTTTAGCGGGGCGAACACCGGGGAGCTGTTTTTT	CASSFSGANTGELFF
TRBJ2-1	many	TRBD1	TRBV5-1	TGCGCCAGCAGCCTCGGGACAGGGGTCAATGAGCAGTTCTTC	CASSLGTGVNEQFF
TRBJ1-3	-	TRBD1	TRBV6-2/TRBV6-3	TGTGCCAGCAGTTACGGACAGGGGAGCGGAAACACCATATATTTT	CASSYGQGSGNTIYF
TRBJ2-7	few	-	TRBV6-1	TGTGCCAGCAGCCCCCTGGGCGGCTACGAGCAGTACTTC	CASSPLGGYEQYF
TRBJ2-1	many	-	TRBV18	TGTGCCAGCTCACCACCGGCGAGCCGACCTTACAATGAGCAGTTCTTC	CASSPPASRPYNEQFF
TRBJ2-1	many	TRBD2	TRBV6-1	TGTGCCAGCAGGGGTAGCGGGAGGGCCCACAATGAGCAGTTCTTC	CASRGSGRAHNEQFF
TRBJ2-1	many	TRBD2	TRBV7-9	TGTGCCAGCAGCTCCCCCGCGACTAGCGGGAGGGCCCTCAATGAGCAGTTCTTC	CASSSPATSGRALNEQFF
TRBJ2-7	medium-sized	-	TRBV10-1	TGCGCCAGCAGTGAGTTAGGACGGCGGGAGCAGTACTTC	CASSELGRREQYF
TRBJ1-6	many	-	TRBV5-1	TGCGCCAGCAGCTTGCTTGGCCATTCACCCCTCCACTTT	CASSLLGHSPLHF
TRBJ1-1	-	TRBD1	TRBV20-1	TGCAGTGCTATCCCCCGCGACAGGGGATTAACTGAAGCTTTCTTT	CSAIPRDRGLTEAFF
TRBJ2-7	few	-	TRBV28	TGTGCCAGCAGTTTAACCGGGACTTTTACCTACGAGCAGTACTTC	CASSLTGTFTYEQYF
TRBJ2-7	many	-	TRBV7-3	TGTGCCAGCAGCGTGGCAGGGCGAGGCTACGAGCAGTACTTC	CASSVAGRGYEQYF